These 20 T cell receptor beta chains were all obtained from the same sample, sequenced in a study of blood T cell repertoires in COVID-19. This table comes from immunoSEQ multiplex PCR, and its TCRdb copy is limited to in-frame clones, with some not included. Of roughly 93,000 clones in the sample, 89% were seen once. Sequencing was done on a sample of peripheral blood. Every receptor here comes from a man aged 50 or older with acute or convalescent COVID-19.

This clone was counted between two and nine times. The chain uses TRBV12-3 or TRBV12-4 and TRBJ1-1; D possibly corresponds to TRBD1 (5 bases). The CDR3 spans 13 residues. V dropped 7 bases and J dropped 0 bases, with 9 bases sitting between them. The CDR3 spells CASKIRVNTEAFF. In nucleotides, the CDR3 is TGTGCCAGCAAGATCAGGGTGAACACTGAAGCTTTCTTT.

V and J are TRBV5-4 and TRBJ1-4, with 7 bases identical to TRBD1. The germline gives CDR1 SGHNT, CDR2 YYREEE (reference sequence). This CDR3 spans 15 amino acids. Germline trimming cut 4 bases from V and 0 bases from J; bases unmatched to any gene: 3. In nucleotides, the CDR3 is TGTGCCAGCAGCCCCACAGGGGCAACTAATGAAAAACTGTTTTTT. The encoded protein is CASSPTGATNEKLFF.

V usage is TRBV4-1 and J usage is TRBJ1-1, with D possibly matching TRBD1 (6 bases). CDR1 MGHRA and CDR2 YSYEKL come from the germline V gene. This CDR3 comprises 16 residues. V lost 0 bases and J 4 bases, leaving 15 bases between the germline ends. CDR3 sequence: CASSQDREGGVTEAFF. The CDR3 nucleotides are TGCGCCAGCAGCCAAGATCGGGAAGGGGGTGTCACTGAAGCTTTCTTT.

The rearrangement links TRBV28 to TRBJ1-2; 8 nucleotides align to TRBD1. J lost 4 bases, V lost 6 bases, and 4 bases had no gene match. This CDR3 is 13 amino acids long. CDR1 is MDHEN, CDR2 SYDVKM, per germline. This chain's CDR3 is CASRAGGSYGYTF. The CDR3 DNA is TGTGCCAGCAGAGCAGGGGGCAGCTATGGCTACACCTTC.

This chain connects TRBV5-6 to TRBJ1-6, with TRBD1 identical over 7 bases. After removal of 4 bases from V and 6 bases from J, the junction contained 10 bases not matched to a gene. The CDR3 totals 16 residues. Per germline, CDR1 SGHDT and CDR2 YYEEEE. The CDR3 loop is CASSPPPGQVNSPLHF. As DNA, the CDR3 is TGTGCCAGCAGCCCGCCCCCCGGACAGGTTAATTCACCCCTCCACTTT.

The V and J genes are TRBV7-3 and TRBJ2-1, with 9 nucleotides matching TRBD1. V was pared by 5 bases and J by 10 bases, with 9 bases of the junction left unmatched. The CDR3 contains 14 residues. Germline lookup yields CDR1 SGHTA and CDR2 FQGTGA. CDR3 nucleotides: TGTGCCAGCAGCCCGGACAGGGGCTCTAGGGAGCAGTTCTTC. Its translation: CASSPDRGSREQFF.

In its sample, this clone was seen once. This rearrangement joins TRBV5-1 to TRBJ2-7; 12 nucleotides agree with TRBD2. Germline CDR1 and CDR2: SGHRS and YFSETQ. Unmatched junction bases numbered 0, after V lost 2 bases and J lost 3 bases. The CDR3 covers 14 residues. The CDR3 loop reads CASSLLAGGYEQYV. In DNA, the CDR3 is TGCGCCAGCAGCTTACTAGCGGGGGGCTACGAGCAGTACGTC.

V usage is TRBV11-2 and J usage is TRBJ2-5; 8 bases map to TRBD1. Trimming cost V 5 bases and J 4 bases; bases outside gene matches: 6. In germline, CDR1 is SGHAT, CDR2 FQNNGV. The CDR3 spans 14 residues. The CDR3 DNA reads as TGTGCCAGCAGCGTCAGGGGGCTATTAGAGACCCAGTACTTC. It yields the protein CASSVRGLLETQYF. Supplemented by reference TRBV11-2 and TRBJ2-5, the full variable domain reads EAGVAQSPRYKIIEKRQSVAFWCNPISGHATLYWYQQILGQGPKLLIQFQNNGVVDDSQLPKDRFSAERLKGVDSTLKIQPAKLEDSAVYLCASSVRGLLETQYFGPGTRLLVL.

The chain recombines TRBV29-1 with TRBJ1-3; D not resolved. The CDR3 length is 14 residues. Germline V gives CDR1 SQVTM, CDR2 ANQGSEA. Trimming stripped 4 bases from V and 1 base from J, with 11 bases between. In DNA, the CDR3 is TGCAGCGTTGCAGGACTAGAGTCTGGAAACACCATATATTTT. Protein product: CSVAGLESGNTIYF.

The V call is TRBV15, the J call TRBJ1-4, with D maybe TRBD1 (5 bases). The ends were cut back, 0 bases at V and 5 bases at J, with 22 bases in the middle. The CDR3 has 19 amino acids. The germline V gene has CDR1 LNHNV and CDR2 YYDKDF (reference sequence). The CDR3 sequence: CATSRDWGVWRQLNEKLFF. Written as DNA, the CDR3 is TGTGCCACCAGCAGAGACTGGGGGGTATGGAGGCAGCTGAATGAAAAACTGTTTTTT. Full variable domain (outside the CDR3, taken from reference TRBV15 and TRBJ1-4): DAMVIQNPRYQVTQFGKPVTLSCSQTLNHNVMYWYQQKSSQAPKLLFHYYDKDFNNEADTPDNFQSRRPNTSFCFLDIRSPGLGDTAMYLCATSRDWGVWRQLNEKLFFGSGTQLSVL.

The chain uses TRBV5-1 and TRBJ2-3; TRBD1 matches 7 bases. Germline lookup yields CDR1 SGHRS and CDR2 YFSETQ. The ends lost 3 bases at V and 7 bases at J; junction bases unmatched: 11. CDR3 length: 15 residues. The CDR3 nucleotides read TGCGCCAGCAGCTCTAGACAGGGTTCCGGGTATACGCAGTATTTT. It is translated as CASSSRQGSGYTQYF.

J is TRBJ1-6 and V is TRBV9; 8 nucleotides align to TRBD1. This CDR3 has 15 amino acids. Germline CDR1 and CDR2: SGDLS and YYNGEE. The ends lost 3 bases at V and 9 bases at J; junction bases unmatched: 8. As DNA, the CDR3 is TGTGCCAGCAGCGCGGGGGGACAGGCGAGTTCACCCCTCCACTTT. This encodes CASSAGGQASSPLHF.

This clone was counted a few times. The chain has TRBV5-1 and TRBJ1-6; a weak D match, TRBD1 (6 bases). The V gene's germline CDR1 is SGHRS and CDR2 YFSETQ. The CDR3 consists of 16 residues. V gave up 7 bases and J gave up 9 bases, with 23 bases separating them. The CDR3 nucleotides are TGCGCCAGCCCTCTTGGGGGGGCGGAAGTTTGTTCACCCCTCCACTTT. Encoded protein: CASPLGGAEVCSPLHF. Full variable domain (remainder filled in from reference TRBV5-1 and TRBJ1-6): KAGVTQTPRYLIKTRGQQVTLSCSPISGHRSVSWYQQTPGQGLQFLFEYFSETQRNKGNFPGRFSGRQFSNSRSEMNVSTLELGDSALYLCASPLGGAEVCSPLHFGNGTRLTVT.

The chain combines TRBV28 with TRBJ1-4; 9 bases are shared with TRBD1. V dropped 7 bases and J dropped 8; count of bases not matched to a gene: 8. The CDR3 sequence is 14 residues long. Germline CDR1 and CDR2: MDHEN and SYDVKM. The CDR3 spells CASTVAGQGEKLFF. CDR3 sequence (DNA): TGTGCCAGCACCGTGGCGGGACAGGGAGAAAAACTGTTTTTT.

V gene TRBV27 combines with J gene TRBJ2-3; 10 nucleotides align to TRBD2. CDR1 and CDR2 from the germline V gene are MNHEY and SMNVEV (reference sequence). This CDR3 region has 14 residues. V dropped 8 bases and J dropped 7; count of bases not matched to a gene: 9. The CDR3 sequence: CASQFSGGANTQYF. CDR3 sequence (DNA): TGTGCCAGCCAGTTCAGCGGGGGGGCAAATACGCAGTATTTT.

J is TRBJ1-1 and V is TRBV19, with D possibly TRBD1 on 5 matching bases. The length of the CDR3 is 13 residues. V lost 3 bases and J 7 bases, leaving 12 bases between the germline ends. Looked up from germline, CDR1 is LNHDA and CDR2 is SQIVND (reference sequence). The CDR3 loop is CASSILGRDEAFF. The CDR3 DNA follows: TGTGCCAGTAGTATTTTGGGCAGGGATGAAGCTTTCTTT.

The V call is TRBV6-1, the J call TRBJ1-3; TRBD1 is a possible D gene (5 bases). CDR1 and CDR2 from the germline V gene are MNHNS and SASEGT. V was trimmed by 2 bases and J by 2 bases, leaving 10 bases between them. The CDR3 spans 15 residues. The CDR3 sequence: CASSELGRAGNTIYF. CDR3 DNA: TGTGCCAGCAGTGAATTGGGGCGAGCTGGAAACACCATATATTTT.

V is TRBV18 and J is TRBJ1-2, with unresolved D. V was clipped by 2 bases and J by 1 base, with 11 bases between them. The CDR3 is made up of 15 amino acids. CDR1 and CDR2 from the germline V gene are KGHSH and LQKENI. In DNA, the CDR3 is TGTGCCAGCTCACCAGACGCAGGACTTAACTATGGCTACACCTTC. Its protein product is CASSPDAGLNYGYTF.

The chain couples TRBV2 to TRBJ2-7; 7 bases align to TRBD1. Germline-derived CDR1 and CDR2 are SNHLY and FYNNEI. The CDR3 is 12 residues long. V shed 7 bases and J 5 bases; nucleotides not matched to a gene: 5. The CDR3 region is CASNRGRDEQYF. Written as DNA, the CDR3 is TGTGCCAGCAACAGGGGAAGGGACGAGCAGTACTTC.

This chain uses TRBV9 with TRBJ1-3; the D is unclear. V lost 3 bases and J 0 bases, leaving 19 bases between the germline ends. This CDR3 contains 18 residues. CDR1 SGDLS and CDR2 YYNGEE come from the germline V gene. The CDR3 DNA follows: TGTGCCAGCAGCGAGCGAGGACGGACTCATAGCTCTGGAAACACCATATATTTT. This translates into CASSERGRTHSSGNTIYF.